The clone carrying this T cell receptor beta chain was found once. Its antigen remains unidentified. The data were obtained in a study of vaccination and CD4 T cells after COVID-19. Sequencing of DNA taken from cultured CD4+ T cells relied on the Oncomine TCR Beta short-read assay. Via MiXCR, TCRdb re-called the PCR reads, giving one row per CDR3 protein. The sample holds about 14,000 distinct CDR3 sequences, about 55% seen once. Treatment here: roughly nine-day PBMC culture with coronavirus spike peptide pools or control peptides (ViraFEST assay). This CDR3 has 15 residues. The V gene end was trimmed by 7 bases and the J gene end by 4 bases; junction bases not matched to a gene: 10. The germline V gene encodes CDR1 MNHEY and CDR2 SVGEGT.

The clonotype comes from a human donor who had recovered from COVID-19. The J gene is TRBJ2-1, the V gene TRBV6-2 or TRBV6-3, with 7 bases fitting TRBD2. Source material: CD4+ T cells from blood, cultured in vitro. The CDR3 sequence: CASTRTSVLYNEQFF. CDR3 DNA: TGTGCCAGCACCAGAACTAGCGTACTGTACAATGAGCAGTTCTTC.